A selection of T cell receptor beta chains follows, all from one sample in a study of CD8+ T cells in alopecia areata. The repertoire was sequenced with immunoSEQ multiplex PCR; TCRdb's copy has only in-frame clones and lacks some. The table lists about 10,000 clones, 50% to 70% of them singletons. The input for sequencing was skin, taken at week 0. The receptors here all came from a human donor with alopecia areata. Each CDR3 is given with its conserved first and last residue. A D gene is named only where the DNA matches it firmly. Clone size is given for some rows only: seen once, a few or many times, or a class if the clone is expanded.

clone_size d_call j_call v_call cdr3_aa cdr3_nt
NA NA TRBJ1-2 TRBV5-6 CASSSGRTYGYTF TGTGCCAGCAGCTCCGGCAGAACCTATGGCTACACCTTC
NA NA TRBJ2-2 TRBV7-8 CASSEGTRTNTGELFF TGTGCCAGCAGCGAGGGGACACGGACGAACACCGGGGAGCTGTTTTTT
once NA TRBJ1-2 TRBV6-5 CASRETVGGYTF TGTGCCAGCAGGGAGACAGTGGGTGGCTACACCTTC
NA NA TRBJ2-7 TRBV6-5 CASSYSGTRSSYEQYF TGTGCCAGCAGTTACTCGGGGACCCGGAGCTCCTACGAGCAGTACTTC
NA NA TRBJ2-3 TRBV5-1 CASKTSSTDTQYF TGCGCCAGTAAAACCTCCAGCACAGATACGCAGTATTTT
NA TRBD2 TRBJ2-7 TRBV27 CASTTFGSLGAGAWYEQYF TGTGCCAGCACCACCTTCGGGTCCCTTGGTGCGGGAGCGTGGTACGAGCAGTACTTC
NA NA TRBJ1-5 TRBV2 CASSEDRQDNQPQHF TGTGCCAGCAGTGAAGATCGACAGGACAATCAGCCCCAGCATTTT
few NA TRBJ2-7 TRBV9 CASSPYRGGGVYEQYF TGTGCCAGCAGCCCTTACAGGGGAGGAGGGGTTTACGAGCAGTACTTC
few NA TRBJ1-1 TRBV15 CATSSPQPNTEAFF TGTGCCACCAGCTCGCCCCAACCGAACACTGAAGCTTTCTTT
NA NA TRBJ1-5 TRBV19 CASSIDRVGKPQHF TGTGCCAGTAGTATAGATCGAGTGGGGAAGCCCCAGCATTTT
NA TRBD1 TRBJ2-7 TRBV7-3 CASSRTGHEQYF TGTGCCAGCAGCAGGACAGGGCACGAGCAGTACTTC
NA TRBD1 TRBJ1-1 TRBV6-5 CASSGQGGAFF TGTGCCAGCAGTGGACAGGGGGGTGCTTTCTTT
few NA TRBJ2-1 TRBV4-2 CASSQDLDSRGFYNEQFF TGTGCCAGCAGCCAGGACCTAGACAGTCGGGGCTTCTACAATGAGCAGTTCTTC
NA NA TRBJ2-7 TRBV5-1 CASSLTGVTYEQYF TGCGCCAGCAGCTTGACGGGGGTCACCTACGAGCAGTACTTC
NA NA TRBJ2-7 TRBV4-1 CASSQQGGSYEQYF TGCGCCAGCAGCCAACAAGGAGGGTCCTACGAGCAGTACTTC
NA TRBD1 TRBJ2-2 TRBV9 CASSVRAGGNTGELFF TGTGCCAGCAGCGTACGCGCAGGGGGAAACACCGGGGAGCTGTTTTTT